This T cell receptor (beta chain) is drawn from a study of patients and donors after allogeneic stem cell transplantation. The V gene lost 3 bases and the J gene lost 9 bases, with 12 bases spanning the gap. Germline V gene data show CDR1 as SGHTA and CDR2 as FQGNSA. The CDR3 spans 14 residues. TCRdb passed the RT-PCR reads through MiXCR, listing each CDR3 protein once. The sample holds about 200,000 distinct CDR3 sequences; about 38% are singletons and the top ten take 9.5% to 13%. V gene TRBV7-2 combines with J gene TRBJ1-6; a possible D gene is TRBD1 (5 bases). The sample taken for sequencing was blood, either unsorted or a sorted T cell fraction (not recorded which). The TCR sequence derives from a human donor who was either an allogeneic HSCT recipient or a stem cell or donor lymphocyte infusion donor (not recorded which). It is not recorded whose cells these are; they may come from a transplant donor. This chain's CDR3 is CASSFNLRGSPLHF. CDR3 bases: TGTGCCAGCAGCTTCAACCTTAGGGGTTCACCCCTCCACTTT.